Shown below are 23 T cell receptor beta chains from a single sample sequenced in a study of cytomegalovirus exposure and HLA in healthy donors. PCR involved 60 Vbeta and 13 Jbeta primers. The assay was immunoSEQ multiplex PCR, and TCRdb's table has in-frame clones only and misses some. The sample records just over 150,000 clones, around 76% being singletons. The sample taken for sequencing was PBMCs. These receptors were taken from a female donor in good health and CMV-seronegative.

This rearrangement joins TRBV6-5 to TRBJ2-1, with 8 bases aligning to TRBD2. There are 16 residues in the CDR3. Trimming took 4 bases from V and 3 from J; bases not matched to a gene: 8. Germline V lookup: CDR1 MNHEY, CDR2 SVGAGI. In DNA form, the CDR3 reads TGTGCCAGCAGTTCCCTGGGGGCGGGGGGCTACAATGAGCAGTTCTTC. Translating it yields CASSSLGAGGYNEQFF.

This rearrangement joins TRBV7-9 to TRBJ2-7; 8 bases are a match to TRBD1. The CDR3 length is 16 residues. The V gene end was trimmed by 4 bases and the J gene end by 5 bases; junction bases not matched to a gene: 13. Germline CDR1 SEHNR, CDR2 FQNEAQ (reference sequence). The CDR3 bases are TGTGCCAGCAGCTCTTCACGGACAGGGTTGAAGGACGAGCAGTACTTC. Translated: CASSSSRTGLKDEQYF. The full variable domain, with the rest looked up from reference TRBV7-9 and TRBJ2-7, is DTGVSQNPRHKITKRGQNVTFRCDPISEHNRLYWYRQTLGQGPEFLTYFQNEAQLEKSRLLSDRFSAERPKGSFSTLEIQRTEQGDSAMYLCASSSSRTGLKDEQYFGPGTRLTVT.

CDR3 sequence: CASSPNANGGYEQYF. CDR3 bases: TGTGCCAGCTCCCCAAATGCGAACGGGGGCTACGAGCAGTACTTC. The genes are TRBV18 and TRBJ2-7, with D possibly TRBD2 on 6 matching bases. With 6 bases removed from V and 3 bases from J, the gap between germline ends came to 18 bases. CDR3 size: 15 residues. CDR1 is KGHSH, CDR2 LQKENI, per germline. The entire variable domain, with the rest obtained from reference TRBV18 and TRBJ2-7, is as follows: NAGVMQNPRHLVRRRGQEARLRCSPMKGHSHVYWYRQLPEEGLKFMVYLQKENIIDESGMPKERFSAEFPKEGPSILRIQQVVRGDSAAYFCASSPNANGGYEQYFGPGTRLTVT.

The genes are TRBV2 and TRBJ2-5, with no clear D. TRBJ2-7 explains the end of the DNA better; the J call may be wrong. CDR1 is SNHLY and CDR2 is FYNNEI in the germline V gene. CDR3 length: 11 amino acids. CDR3 DNA sequence: TGTGCCAGCAGTGGACACCACGAGCAGTACTTC. Translating gives CASSGHHEQYF.

J is TRBJ2-2 and V is TRBV30, with D hard to call. Germline V gene data show CDR1 as GTSNPN and CDR2 as SVGIG (reference sequence). This CDR3 is built from 14 residues. The V gene lost 5 bases and the J gene lost 2 bases, with 12 bases spanning the gap. The CDR3 DNA reads as TGTGCCTGGGACCTGGGCCAAAACACCGGGGAGCTGTTTTTT. The encoded protein is CAWDLGQNTGELFF.

The gene calls are TRBV9 and TRBJ2-2, with 7 bases fitting TRBD2. V shed 4 bases, J shed 6 bases, and the junction held 3 bases outside the gene matches. This CDR3 has 13 residues. CDR1 is SGDLS, CDR2 YYNGEE, per germline. The CDR3: CASSRGGSGELFF. Written as DNA, the CDR3 is TGTGCCAGCAGCCGGGGAGGGTCCGGGGAGCTGTTTTTT.

V gene TRBV19 combines with J gene TRBJ2-3, with D maybe TRBD1 (6 bases). The germline gives CDR1 LNHDA, CDR2 SQIVND (reference sequence). V was pared by 2 bases and J by 2 bases, with 14 bases between. This CDR3 comprises 16 residues. The CDR3 spells CASSIYRTESTDTQYF. CDR3 coding DNA: TGTGCCAGTAGTATATACCGGACAGAATCCACAGATACGCAGTATTTT.

The CDR3, as DNA: TGCGCCAGCAGCTCGAGTAGCGCCCACACCGGGGAGCTGTTTTTT. It is translated as CASSSSSAHTGELFF. The V gene is TRBV5-1, the J gene TRBJ2-2; D perhaps matches TRBD2 (5 bases). V was clipped by 3 bases and J by 3 bases, with 12 bases between them. Germline assignment: CDR1 SGHRS and CDR2 YFSETQ. This CDR3 spans 15 amino acids.

V gene TRBV19 combines with J gene TRBJ2-2; a possible D gene is TRBD1 (5 bases). Germline V gene sequence: CDR1 LNHDA, CDR2 SQIVND (reference sequence). The CDR3 has 12 residues. Trimming took off 11 bases at V and 5 bases at J, with 12 bases between the two ends. The CDR3 here is CAGQDKTGELFF. CDR3 DNA: TGTGCCGGCCAGGACAAAACCGGGGAGCTGTTTTTT. Full variable domain (outside the CDR3, taken from reference TRBV19 and TRBJ2-2): DGGITQSPKYLFRKEGQNVTLSCEQNLNHDAMYWYRQDPGQGLRLIYYSQIVNDFQKGDIAEGYSVSREKKESFPLTVTSAQKNPTAFYLCAGQDKTGELFFGEGSRLTVL.

This clone has just a few counts. The genes are TRBV5-6 and TRBJ2-6, with 9 bases that match TRBD1. V lost 0 bases to trimming and J lost 12 bases; unmatched junction nucleotides: 1. This CDR3 is 13 amino acids long. Germline V gene lookup returns CDR1 SGHDT and CDR2 YYEEEE. The CDR3 sequence is CASSLGQGGVLTF. In DNA form, the CDR3 reads TGTGCCAGCAGCTTGGGACAGGGGGGCGTCCTGACTTTC. Full variable domain (rest looked up from reference TRBV5-6 and TRBJ2-6): DAGVTQSPTHLIKTRGQQVTLRCSPKSGHDTVSWYQQALGQGPQFIFQYYEEEERQRGNFPDRFSGHQFPNYSSELNVNALLLGDSALYLCASSLGQGGVLTFGAGSRLTVL.

V gene TRBV4-2 combines with J gene TRBJ2-1; TRBD2 matches 7 bases. Unmatched junction bases numbered 7, after V lost 4 bases and J lost 7 bases. Germline V CDR1 and CDR2: LGHNA, YNFKEQ. This CDR3 is 14 amino acids long. The CDR3 nucleotides are TGTGCCAGCAGCCGCGGACTAGTTCGGAATGAGCAGTTCTTC. Translated: CASSRGLVRNEQFF.

Only one count was recorded for this clone. The chain carries TRBV6-4 and TRBJ2-3; 12 positions agree with TRBD1. J was trimmed by 0 bases and V by 4 bases; bases with no gene match: 5. In germline, CDR1 is MRHNA, CDR2 SNTAGT. The CDR3 is 17 residues long. CDR3 in amino acids: CASSVGTGGRSTDTQYF. CDR3 DNA sequence: TGTGCCAGCAGTGTGGGGACAGGGGGCCGTAGCACAGATACGCAGTATTTT.

This clone occurred once. The CDR3 region is CASSLALGADYGYTF. CDR3 nucleotide sequence: TGCGCCAGCAGCTTGGCTTTGGGGGCAGACTATGGCTACACCTTC. V gene TRBV5-1 combines with J gene TRBJ1-2; possibly TRBD1 for D (6 bases). The CDR3 is 15 residues long. With 0 bases removed from V and 3 bases from J, the gap between germline ends came to 12 bases. Germline V gene data show CDR1 as SGHRS and CDR2 as YFSETQ.

V usage is TRBV18 and J usage is TRBJ1-2; no definite D call. CDR1 is KGHSH and CDR2 is LQKENI in the germline V gene. Trimming removed 2 bases at V and 6 bases at J, with 7 bases between. The CDR3 has 12 amino acids. As DNA, the CDR3 is TGTGCCAGCTCACCAGAGGGAAATGGCTACACCTTC. Translated: CASSPEGNGYTF.

The V call is TRBV29-1, the J call TRBJ2-7; D unresolved. The germline V gene encodes CDR1 SQVTM and CDR2 ANQGSEA. The CDR3 is 12 amino acids. The V gene lost 2 bases and the J gene lost 1 base, with 6 bases spanning the gap. CDR3 in amino acids: CSVESTSYEQYF. CDR3 nucleotides: TGCAGCGTTGAAAGTACTTCCTACGAGCAGTACTTC.

The V call is TRBV19, the J call TRBJ1-5; no reliable D call. Germline V CDR1 and CDR2: LNHDA, SQIVND (reference sequence). This CDR3 spans 13 amino acids. V was clipped by 3 bases and J by 4 bases, with 7 bases between them. This CDR3 reads CASSIFPNQPQHF. The DNA for the CDR3 is TGTGCCAGTAGTATTTTTCCGAATCAGCCCCAGCATTTT.

This clone was recorded only once. The J gene is TRBJ2-3, the V gene TRBV14; tentative D call: TRBD2 (6 bases). The CDR3 consists of 12 residues. The germline gives CDR1 SGHDN, CDR2 FVKESK. V dropped 3 bases and J dropped 7 bases, with 8 bases sitting between them. CDR3 protein: CASSQGGYTQYF. CDR3 DNA: TGTGCCAGCAGCCAGGGAGGATATACGCAGTATTTT.

This clone was counted once. The J gene is TRBJ1-2, the V gene TRBV5-1, with 7 bases lining up with TRBD1. The CDR3 is 15 amino acids. Germline CDR1 is SGHRS and CDR2 is YFSETQ. J was trimmed by 6 bases and V by 0 bases; bases with no gene match: 8. CDR3 sequence reads: CASSLVTGAQDGYTF. The CDR3 DNA is TGCGCCAGCAGCTTGGTTACAGGGGCGCAAGATGGCTACACCTTC.

V and J are TRBV2 and TRBJ2-1; perhaps TRBD1 as D (7 bases). Trimming stripped 10 bases from V and 3 bases from J, with 13 bases between. This CDR3 contains 13 residues. CDR1 is SNHLY, CDR2 FYNNEI, per germline. CDR3 nucleotides: TGTGCCATCCAGGGGGGATTCTACAATGAGCAGTTCTTC. As protein: CAIQGGFYNEQFF.

This clone appeared a few times. The V gene is TRBV19, the J gene TRBJ1-4, with D possibly TRBD1 on 6 matching bases. The CDR3 spans 16 residues. V shed 5 bases and J shed 4 bases, with 17 bases lying between them. Per germline, CDR1 LNHDA and CDR2 SQIVND (reference sequence). CDR3 sequence reads: CASSARQPQGNEKLFF. Written as DNA, the CDR3 is TGTGCCAGTAGTGCCCGCCAACCACAGGGTAATGAAAAACTGTTTTTT.

This clone came up a few times. The rearrangement joins TRBV30 to TRBJ2-5; 9 bases match TRBD1. CDR3 length: 14 residues. V shed 3 bases, J shed 6 bases, and the junction held 8 bases outside the gene matches. Germline assignment: CDR1 GTSNPN and CDR2 SVGIG (reference sequence). DNA of the CDR3: TGTGCCTGGAGGACGGGGACAGGGAGAAAGACCCAGTACTTC. Residues: CAWRTGTGRKTQYF.

At least ten counts were recorded for this clone. The chain has TRBV6-4 and TRBJ2-7; a possible D gene is TRBD2 (5 bases). CDR1 is MRHNA and CDR2 is SNTAGT in the germline V gene. V shed 3 bases and J shed 0 bases, with 9 bases lying between them. The CDR3 is 14 residues long. CDR3 DNA sequence: TGTGCCAGCAGTGAAGCGGAATCCTCCTACGAGCAGTACTTC. Translating gives CASSEAESSYEQYF.

The chain has TRBV30 and TRBJ1-2; 7 bases are a match to TRBD1. CDR3 length: 12 residues. The junction had 0 bases not matched to a gene; V was cut back by 2 bases and J by 3 bases. Germline CDR1 reads GTSNPN; CDR2 reads SVGIG (reference sequence). The CDR3 DNA reads TGTGCCTGGAGTACAGGGGACTATGGCTACACCTTC. This codes for CAWSTGDYGYTF.